This T cell receptor (beta chain) was recovered during a study of low-dose radiotherapy and immunotherapy resistance in tumors. About the study: Participants in Cohort 2 were given 1 Gy per fraction every two weeks, for 13 Gy over 26 weeks. Intravenous cyclophosphamide 200 mg/m2 was given every two weeks, one day before radiation and immunotherapy.

Germline V CDR1 and CDR2: SGHAT, FQDESV (reference sequence). This CDR3 region has 16 residues. Unmatched junction bases numbered 10, after V lost 1 base and J lost 5 bases. TRAV and TRBV primers primed cDNA for both TCRalpha and TCRbeta. With a V-primer adapter and a constant-region primer, TCRs were amplified for approximately 20 PCR cycles. MiXCR, run by TCRdb on the reads, gives a single entry per CDR3 protein. The sample has just over 90,000 distinct CDR3 sequences; more than 20% are singletons. The sample holds many counts of this clonotype. Time point indicated: after trial treatment. Treatment here: LDRT plus nivolumab, ipilimumab, low-dose cyclophosphamide and aspirin (RACIN trial).

The rearrangement links TRBV11-1 to TRBJ2-5; 7 bases fit TRBD2. This sequence was found in a female donor with ovarian cancer. This material consisted of PBMCs, taken after low-dose radiotherapy plus immunotherapy. CDR3 sequence reads: CASSLGLARVQETQYF. The CDR3 DNA reads as TGTGCCAGCAGCTTAGGACTAGCAAGGGTCCAGGAGACCCAGTACTTC.